Below are 23 T cell receptor beta chains sequenced from a single sample in a study of CD8 T cells in Susac syndrome. cDNA came from roughly 0.53 to 1 ug RNA primed by random hexamers. TCRdb re-analysed the immunoSEQ multiplex PCR reads in MiXCR, keeping a single row per CDR3 protein. The table has some 150,000 distinct CDR3 sequences, about 95% seen once. Sequenced: CD4+ T cells from PBMCs. The source of these receptors is a human donor with Susac syndrome.

The CDR3 spells CSVRRDTTGDEQFF. The CDR3, as DNA: TGCAGCGTCCGCCGGGACACAACGGGCGATGAGCAGTTCTTC. This chain links TRBV29-1 with TRBJ2-1, with D maybe TRBD1 (6 bases). The V and J ends lost 6 bases and 8 bases respectively, with 20 bases between them. The CDR3 contains 14 residues. Germline V CDR1 and CDR2: SQVTM, ANQGSEA.

The rearrangement joins TRBV29-1 to TRBJ2-7; D call uncertain. The CDR3 contains 10 residues. V lost 7 bases and J lost 2, with 6 bases in between. CDR1 and CDR2 from the germline V gene are SQVTM and ANQGSEA. The CDR3 sequence: CSASTYEQYF. In DNA, the CDR3 is TGCAGCGCCTCAACCTACGAGCAGTACTTC.

The rearrangement joins TRBV20-1 to TRBJ1-1; 7 nucleotides align to TRBD1. The CDR3 totals 12 residues. Germline values: CDR1 DFQATT, CDR2 SNEGSKA (reference sequence). The ends lost 6 bases at V and 8 bases at J; junction bases unmatched: 9. The CDR3, as DNA: TGCAGTGCCGAGCGGACAGGACCAGAAGCTTTCTTT. This codes for CSAERTGPEAFF.

The table lists this clonotype with a count of one. The chain links TRBV15 to TRBJ2-2, with TRBD1 matching 7 bases. V was clipped by 8 bases and J by 11 bases; unmatched bases: 14. This CDR3 spans 14 amino acids. Germline CDR1 and CDR2: LNHNV and YYDKDF (reference sequence). CDR3 sequence (DNA): TGTGCCACCGCAAGGACAGGACAAACCCTTGAGCTGTTTTTT. It encodes CATARTGQTLELFF.

This rearrangement joins TRBV7-3 to TRBJ2-7; 7 nucleotides match TRBD1. The CDR3 loop spans 13 amino acids. Germline V gene data show CDR1 as SGHTA and CDR2 as FQGTGA. With 5 bases clipped from V and 10 bases from J, the junction kept 11 bases outside the gene matches. CDR3 protein: CASSPQGQLEQYF. The DNA of the CDR3 is TGTGCCAGCAGCCCACAGGGACAGTTGGAACAGTACTTC.

The CDR3 loop reads CSARDGLANTGELFF. The CDR3 DNA reads as TGCAGTGCTAGAGATGGGCTAGCGAACACCGGGGAGCTGTTTTTT. The chain has TRBV20-1 and TRBJ2-2; D ambiguous. CDR1 is DFQATT and CDR2 is SNEGSKA in the germline V gene (reference sequence). The CDR3 length is 15 residues. Trimming shortened V by 0 bases and J by 0 bases, and 8 bases separated the two germline ends.

V usage is TRBV25-1 and J usage is TRBJ2-7; weak D call: TRBD2 (5 bases). CDR1 is MGHDK and CDR2 is SYGVNS in the germline V gene. The CDR3 has 14 residues. V dropped 4 bases and J dropped 2 bases, with 12 bases sitting between them. The CDR3 reads CASSGGQATYEQYF. DNA for the CDR3: TGTGCCAGCAGTGGAGGGCAGGCAACCTACGAGCAGTACTTC.

This chain connects TRBV5-6 to TRBJ1-3, with TRBD1 as a possible D gene (5 bases). V lost 0 bases and J lost 6, with 7 bases in between. The germline V gene encodes CDR1 SGHDT and CDR2 YYEEEE. The CDR3 covers 13 residues. Here the CDR3 DNA reads TGTGCCAGCAGCTTGGGCGGGGCAAACACCATATATTTT. This gives the protein CASSLGGANTIYF.

This chain uses TRBV7-9 with TRBJ1-4; D gene unclear. The CDR3 has 15 residues. The V and J ends lost 0 bases and 1 base respectively, with 6 bases between them. The germline gives CDR1 SEHNR, CDR2 FQNEAQ (reference sequence). CDR3 bases: TGTGCCAGCAGCTTAGCGGCGGGAACTAATGAAAAACTGTTTTTT. As protein: CASSLAAGTNEKLFF.

The V call is TRBV7-8, the J call TRBJ2-2; a possible D gene is TRBD2 (6 bases). Trimming stripped 3 bases from V and 5 bases from J, with 13 bases between. Germline V gives CDR1 SGHVS, CDR2 FQNEAQ. The CDR3 has 15 residues. This chain's CDR3 is CASSLVTGGTGELFF. The CDR3 DNA follows: TGTGCCAGCAGCTTGGTCACCGGGGGAACCGGGGAGCTGTTTTTT.

The rearrangement links TRBV21-1 to TRBJ2-7; TRBD1 was called by the table and not checked on the DNA. TRBV21-1 has pseudogene status. This CDR3 is 15 amino acids long. CDR3 nucleotides: TGTGCCAGCAGTTCTTGTTGGACAGGAACCTACGAGCAGTACTTC. The encoded protein is CASSSCWTGTYEQYF.

This chain uses TRBV29-1 with TRBJ1-2, with D possibly matching TRBD1 (6 bases). Per germline, CDR1 SQVTM and CDR2 ANQGSEA. There are 13 residues in the CDR3. The V gene lost 1 base and the J gene lost 4 bases, with 10 bases spanning the gap. The CDR3 nucleotides read TGCAGCGTTGAAGGACAGGAAACCTATGGCTACACCTTC. Its translation: CSVEGQETYGYTF.

The gene calls are TRBV9 and TRBJ2-3, with D possibly being TRBD1 or TRBD2 (6 bases each). The CDR3 loop spans 16 amino acids. Germline-derived CDR1 and CDR2 are SGDLS and YYNGEE. Trimming removed 2 bases from V and 4 bases from J, with 17 bases in between. CDR3 DNA: TGTGCCAGCAGCGTGGGGGCGGGGCTGTCCCCAGATACGCAGTATTTT. Encoded protein: CASSVGAGLSPDTQYF.

The chain recombines TRBV5-1 with TRBJ2-5; no firm D call. There are 14 residues in the CDR3. Trimming shortened V by 4 bases and J by 1 base, and 11 bases separated the two germline ends. Germline V gene data show CDR1 as SGHRS and CDR2 as YFSETQ. CDR3 sequence (DNA): TGCGCCAGCAGCCCCCATGGCACCCAAGAGACCCAGTACTTC. It encodes CASSPHGTQETQYF.

The rearrangement uses TRBV7-9 and TRBJ1-2; 7 nucleotides agree with TRBD1. CDR3 length equals 15 residues. Unmatched junction bases numbered 4, after V lost 1 base and J lost 2 bases. Germline-derived CDR1 and CDR2 are SEHNR and FQNEAQ (reference sequence). CDR3 protein: CASSLDGQVNYGYTF. The CDR3 coding sequence is TGTGCCAGCAGCTTAGATGGACAGGTGAACTATGGCTACACCTTC.

CDR3 in amino acids: CASSLRPDTYEQYF. CDR3 DNA: TGCGCCAGCAGCTTACGACCGGACACCTACGAGCAGTACTTC. V gene TRBV5-1 combines with J gene TRBJ2-7, with D tentatively TRBD1 (5 bases). Trimming removed 2 bases at V and 2 bases at J, with 11 bases between. The CDR3 has 14 amino acids. The germline V gene encodes CDR1 SGHRS and CDR2 YFSETQ.

V gene TRBV20-1 combines with J gene TRBJ1-2, with 8 bases fitting TRBD1. CDR3 length: 12 amino acids. J was trimmed by 12 bases and V by 6 bases; bases with no gene match: 12. Germline V gene data show CDR1 as DFQATT and CDR2 as SNEGSKA (reference sequence). CDR3 DNA sequence: TGCAGTGCCAAACAGGGGGTGAGGGAAGACACCTTC. Its translation: CSAKQGVREDTF.

The J gene is TRBJ2-6, the V gene TRBV20-1; D may be TRBD2 (5 bases). Germline CDR1 is DFQATT and CDR2 is SNEGSKA (reference sequence). The CDR3 contains 15 residues. The V end lost 3 bases, the J end lost 2 bases, and 11 bases lay between the germline ends. DNA of the CDR3: TGCAGTGCTAGGACACCGGGGACTGGGGCCAACGTCCTGACTTTC. It yields the protein CSARTPGTGANVLTF.

The V call is TRBV2, the J call TRBJ1-5, with D possibly matching TRBD1 (6 bases). The CDR3 loop spans 15 amino acids. The germline V gene encodes CDR1 SNHLY and CDR2 FYNNEI. V lost 4 bases and J 6 bases, leaving 16 bases between the germline ends. The CDR3 sequence is CASSAFKGGRQPQHF. The CDR3 coding sequence is TGTGCCAGCAGTGCGTTCAAGGGGGGCCGTCAGCCCCAGCATTTT.

The V call is TRBV29-1, the J call TRBJ1-4; D remains unclear. The CDR3 totals 13 residues. Germline V lookup: CDR1 SQVTM, CDR2 ANQGSEA. V lost 5 bases and J 15 bases, leaving 22 bases between the germline ends. The CDR3 coding sequence is TGCAGCGTTACAGCGTTGAGGAACACAGTGTTGTTTTTT. Translating it yields CSVTALRNTVLFF.

The J gene is TRBJ2-7, the V gene TRBV11-2, with TRBD1 identical over 7 bases. The germline V gene encodes CDR1 SGHAT and CDR2 FQNNGV. This CDR3 spans 12 amino acids. J lost 7 bases, V lost 4 bases, and 4 bases had no gene match. This chain's CDR3 is CASSSTGFEQYF. CDR3 sequence (DNA): TGTGCCAGCAGCTCGACAGGGTTTGAGCAGTACTTC.

The rearrangement links TRBV7-2 to TRBJ2-1, with D possibly being TRBD1 (6 bases). Germline V gene data show CDR1 as SGHTA and CDR2 as FQGNSA. The CDR3 loop spans 15 amino acids. With 1 base removed from V and 6 bases from J, the gap between germline ends came to 13 bases. CDR3 loop: CASSLGRLGGNEQFF. For the CDR3, the DNA is TGTGCCAGCAGCTTAGGGAGGTTAGGGGGCAATGAGCAGTTCTTC.

V usage is TRBV5-1 and J usage is TRBJ1-5; a possible D gene is TRBD1 (5 bases). V lost 3 bases, J lost 0 bases, and 10 bases lay in between. The CDR3 spans 15 residues. In germline, CDR1 is SGHRS, CDR2 YFSETQ. The CDR3 region is CASSSTGDSNQPQHF. CDR3 in DNA: TGCGCCAGCAGCTCGACGGGGGATAGCAATCAGCCCCAGCATTTT.